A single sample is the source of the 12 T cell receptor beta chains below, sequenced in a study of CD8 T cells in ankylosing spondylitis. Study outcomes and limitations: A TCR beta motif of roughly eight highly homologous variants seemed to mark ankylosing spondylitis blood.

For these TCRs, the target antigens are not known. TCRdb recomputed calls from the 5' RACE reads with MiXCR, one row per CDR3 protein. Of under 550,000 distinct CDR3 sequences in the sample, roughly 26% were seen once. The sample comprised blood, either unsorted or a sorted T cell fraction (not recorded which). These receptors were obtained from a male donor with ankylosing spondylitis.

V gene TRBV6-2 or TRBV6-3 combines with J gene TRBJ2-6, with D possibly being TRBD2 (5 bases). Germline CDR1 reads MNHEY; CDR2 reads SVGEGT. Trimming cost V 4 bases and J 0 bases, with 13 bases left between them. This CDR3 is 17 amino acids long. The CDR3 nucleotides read TGTGCCAGCAGTTGGAGCGGACCGGACTCTGGGGCCAACGTCCTGACTTTC. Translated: CASSWSGPDSGANVLTF.

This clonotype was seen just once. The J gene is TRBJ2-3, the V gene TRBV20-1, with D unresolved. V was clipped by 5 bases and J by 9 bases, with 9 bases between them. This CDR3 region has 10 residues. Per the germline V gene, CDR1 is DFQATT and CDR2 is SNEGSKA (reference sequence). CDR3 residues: CSAFKNTQYF. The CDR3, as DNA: TGCAGTGCTTTTAAGAACACGCAGTATTTT.

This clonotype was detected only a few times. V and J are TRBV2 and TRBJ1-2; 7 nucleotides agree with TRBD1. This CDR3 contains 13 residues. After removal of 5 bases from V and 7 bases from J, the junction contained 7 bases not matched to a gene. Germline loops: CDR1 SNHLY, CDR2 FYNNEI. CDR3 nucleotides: TGTGCCAGCAGTAACGACAGGGAAGGTGGCTACACCTTC. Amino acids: CASSNDREGGYTF.

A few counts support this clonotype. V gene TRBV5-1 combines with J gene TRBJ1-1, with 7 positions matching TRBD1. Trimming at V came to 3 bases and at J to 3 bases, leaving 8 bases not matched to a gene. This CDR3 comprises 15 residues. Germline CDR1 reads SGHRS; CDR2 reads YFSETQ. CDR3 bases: TGCGCCAGCAGCTCAACGCACACAGGGGACACTGAAGCTTTCTTT. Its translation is CASSSTHTGDTEAFF.

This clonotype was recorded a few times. CDR3 sequence (DNA): TGTGCCAGCAGCCAAGGAGTCCCGGGGACCGGGGAGCTGTTTTTT. Protein product: CASSQGVPGTGELFF. This sequence joins TRBV3-1 and TRBJ2-2; D might be TRBD2 (5 bases). The CDR3 is made up of 15 amino acids. CDR1 and CDR2 (germline): LGHDT, YNNKEL (reference sequence). V lost 1 base and J lost 5, with 11 bases in between.

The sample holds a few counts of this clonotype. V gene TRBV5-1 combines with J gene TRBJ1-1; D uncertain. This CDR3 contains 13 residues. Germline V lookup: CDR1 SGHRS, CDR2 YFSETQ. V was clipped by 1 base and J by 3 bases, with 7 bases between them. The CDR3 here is CASSLTSDTEAFF. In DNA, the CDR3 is TGCGCCAGCAGCTTGACCAGTGACACTGAAGCTTTCTTT.

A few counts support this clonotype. CDR3 sequence reads: CASSVALSTDTQYF. The CDR3 nucleotides are TGTGCCAGCAGTGTCGCGCTTAGCACAGATACGCAGTATTTT. The gene calls are TRBV2 and TRBJ2-3; D is ambiguous. V lost 4 bases to trimming and J lost 0 bases, with 8 bases between them. This CDR3 is 14 amino acids long. Per the germline V gene, CDR1 is SNHLY and CDR2 is FYNNEI.

The CDR3 reads CASTADSGRKETQYF. The CDR3 DNA is TGTGCCAGCACCGCCGATAGCGGGAGGAAAGAGACCCAGTACTTC. This chain joins TRBV3-1 and TRBJ2-5; 10 bases match TRBD2. V lost 7 bases and J lost 3; bases outside the gene matches: 8. The CDR3 spans 15 residues. Germline V lookup: CDR1 LGHDT, CDR2 YNNKEL (reference sequence).

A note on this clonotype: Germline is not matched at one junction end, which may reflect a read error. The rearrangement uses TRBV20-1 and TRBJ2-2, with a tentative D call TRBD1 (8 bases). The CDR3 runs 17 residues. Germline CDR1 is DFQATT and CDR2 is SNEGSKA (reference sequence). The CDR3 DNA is TGCTGTGCTAGAGACGGGTGGACAGGGAGGGAGACCGGGGAGCTGTTTTTT. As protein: CCARDGWTGRETGELFF.

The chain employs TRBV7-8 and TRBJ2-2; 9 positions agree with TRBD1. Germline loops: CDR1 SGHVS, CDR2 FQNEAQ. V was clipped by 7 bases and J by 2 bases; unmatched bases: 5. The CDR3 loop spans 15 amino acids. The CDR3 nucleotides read TGTGCCAGCACCGCACAGGGGGCAAACACCGGGGAGCTGTTTTTT. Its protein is CASTAQGANTGELFF. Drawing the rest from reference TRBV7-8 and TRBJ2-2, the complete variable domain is GAGVSQSPRYKVAKRGQDVALRCDPISGHVSLFWYQQALGQGPEFLTYFQNEAQLDKSGLPSDRFFAERPEGSVSTLKIQRTQQEDSAVYLCASTAQGANTGELFFGEGSRLTVL.

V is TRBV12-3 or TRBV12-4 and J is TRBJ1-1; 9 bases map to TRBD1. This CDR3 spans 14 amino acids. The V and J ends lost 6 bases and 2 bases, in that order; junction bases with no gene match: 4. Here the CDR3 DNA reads TGTGCCAGCAGGAGGGACAGGGATAACACTGAAGCTTTCTTT. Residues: CASRRDRDNTEAFF.

This CDR3 is CASSLGEGLRETRYF. CDR3 in DNA: TGCGCCAGCAGCTTGGGAGAGGGTCTTCGGGAGACCCGATACTTC. This rearrangement joins TRBV5-1 to TRBJ2-5, with D perhaps matching TRBD2 (6 bases). V was cut by 0 bases and J by 14 bases, with 23 bases left in between. Germline values: CDR1 SGHRS, CDR2 YFSETQ. This CDR3 has 15 residues.